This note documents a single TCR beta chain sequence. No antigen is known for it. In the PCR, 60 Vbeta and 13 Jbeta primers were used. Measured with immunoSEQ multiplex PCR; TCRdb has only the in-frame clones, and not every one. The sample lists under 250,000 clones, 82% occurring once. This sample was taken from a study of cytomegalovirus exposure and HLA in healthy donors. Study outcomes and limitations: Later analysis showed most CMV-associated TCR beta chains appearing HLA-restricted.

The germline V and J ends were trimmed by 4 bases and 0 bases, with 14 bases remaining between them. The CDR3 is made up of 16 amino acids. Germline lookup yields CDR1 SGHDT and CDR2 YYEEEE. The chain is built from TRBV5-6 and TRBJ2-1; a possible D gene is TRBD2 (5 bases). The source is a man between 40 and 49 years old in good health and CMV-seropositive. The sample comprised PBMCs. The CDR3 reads CASSTGVTSSYNEQFF. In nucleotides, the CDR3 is TGTGCCAGCAGCACCGGGGTCACCAGCTCCTACAATGAGCAGTTCTTC.